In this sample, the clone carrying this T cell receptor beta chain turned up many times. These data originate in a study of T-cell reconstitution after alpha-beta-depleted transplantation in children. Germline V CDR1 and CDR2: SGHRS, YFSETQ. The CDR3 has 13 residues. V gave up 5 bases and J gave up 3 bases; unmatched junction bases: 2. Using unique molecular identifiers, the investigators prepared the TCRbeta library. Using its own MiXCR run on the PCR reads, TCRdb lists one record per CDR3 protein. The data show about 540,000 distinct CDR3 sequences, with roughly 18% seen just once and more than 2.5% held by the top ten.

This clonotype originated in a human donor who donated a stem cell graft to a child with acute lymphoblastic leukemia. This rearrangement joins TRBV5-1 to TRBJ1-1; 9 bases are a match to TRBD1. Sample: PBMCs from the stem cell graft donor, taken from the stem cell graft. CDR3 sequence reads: CASRRTGDTEAFF. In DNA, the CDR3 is TGCGCCAGCAGAAGGACAGGGGACACTGAAGCTTTCTTT. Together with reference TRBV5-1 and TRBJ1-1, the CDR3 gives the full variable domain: KAGVTQTPRYLIKTRGQQVTLSCSPISGHRSVSWYQQTPGQGLQFLFEYFSETQRNKGNFPGRFSGRQFSNSRSEMNVSTLELGDSALYLCASRRTGDTEAFFGQGTRLTVV.